This T cell receptor beta chain is from a study of CD8 T cells in Susac syndrome. This CDR3 has 12 residues. Between the trimmed V and J ends, which lost 6 bases and 3 bases, there was a span of 11 bases. Germline V gene sequence: CDR1 DFQATT, CDR2 SNEGSKA (reference sequence). With random hexamers, about 0.5 to 1 ug RNA was reverse transcribed. TCRdb called the immunoSEQ multiplex PCR reads again in MiXCR, with one record for every CDR3 protein. The sample contains roughly 150,000 distinct CDR3 sequences, 95% of which appear only once. TCR beta sequences were obtained from blood CD8+ and CD4+ T cells.

Sequencing input: CD8+ T cells from PBMCs. This TCR derives from a human donor with multiple sclerosis. The chain couples TRBV20-1 to TRBJ1-2, with a possible D match to TRBD1 (5 bases). This CDR3 is CSARVPDYGYTF. For the CDR3, the DNA is TGCAGTGCCAGGGTCCCGGACTATGGCTACACCTTC.